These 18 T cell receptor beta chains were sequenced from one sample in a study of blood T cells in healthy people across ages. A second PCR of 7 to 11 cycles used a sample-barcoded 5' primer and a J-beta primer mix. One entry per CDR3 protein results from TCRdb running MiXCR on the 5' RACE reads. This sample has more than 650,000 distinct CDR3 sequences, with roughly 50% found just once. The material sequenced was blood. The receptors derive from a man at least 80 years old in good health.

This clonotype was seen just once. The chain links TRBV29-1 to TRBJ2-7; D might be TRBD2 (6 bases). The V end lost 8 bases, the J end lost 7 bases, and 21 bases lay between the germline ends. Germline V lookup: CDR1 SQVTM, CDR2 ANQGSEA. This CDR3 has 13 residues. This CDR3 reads CSCGAWIGNEQYF. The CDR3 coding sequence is TGCAGCTGCGGGGCCTGGATTGGCAATGAGCAGTACTTC.

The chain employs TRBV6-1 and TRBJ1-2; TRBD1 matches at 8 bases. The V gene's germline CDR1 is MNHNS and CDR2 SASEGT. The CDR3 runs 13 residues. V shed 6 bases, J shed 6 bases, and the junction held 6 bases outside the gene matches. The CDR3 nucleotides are TGTGCCAGCAGAACGACAGGGGCCGATGGCTACACCTTC. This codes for CASRTTGADGYTF.

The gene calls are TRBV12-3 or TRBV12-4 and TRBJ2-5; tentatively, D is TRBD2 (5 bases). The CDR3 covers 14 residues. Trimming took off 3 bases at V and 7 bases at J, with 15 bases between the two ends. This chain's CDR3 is CASSFSSRGGTQYF. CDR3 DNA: TGTGCCAGCAGTTTTTCCTCGAGAGGAGGGACCCAGTACTTC.

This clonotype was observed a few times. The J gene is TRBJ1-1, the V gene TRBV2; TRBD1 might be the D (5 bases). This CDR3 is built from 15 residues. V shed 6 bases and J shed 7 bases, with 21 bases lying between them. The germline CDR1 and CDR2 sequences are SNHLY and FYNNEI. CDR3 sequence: CASRDFQGPQDEAFF. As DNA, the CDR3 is TGTGCCAGCAGGGACTTCCAGGGCCCCCAGGATGAAGCTTTCTTT. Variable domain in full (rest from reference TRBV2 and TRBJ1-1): EPEVTQTPSHQVTQMGQEVILRCVPISNHLYFYWYRQILGQKVEFLVSFYNNEISEKSEIFDDQFSVERPDGSNFTLKIRSTKLEDSAMYFCASRDFQGPQDEAFFGQGTRLTVV.

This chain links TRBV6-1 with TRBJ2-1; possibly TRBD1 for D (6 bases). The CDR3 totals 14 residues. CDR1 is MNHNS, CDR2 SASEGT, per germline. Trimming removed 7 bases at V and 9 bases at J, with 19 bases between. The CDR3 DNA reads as TGTGCCAGCATCTCTACTACAGGGCGCGGTGAGCAGTTCTTC. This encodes CASISTTGRGEQFF.

The CDR3 region is CASSQGTSRTTDAPLGAYF. CDR3 in DNA: TGCGCCAGCAGCCAAGGGACGTCTAGGACTACCGACGCTCCCCTCGGGGCGTATTTT. This sequence joins TRBV4-1 and TRBJ2-3; D is possibly TRBD2 (6 bases). The V gene's germline CDR1 is MGHRA and CDR2 YSYEKL. This CDR3 spans 19 amino acids. Deletions cut 1 base from V and 14 bases from J, with 34 bases between.

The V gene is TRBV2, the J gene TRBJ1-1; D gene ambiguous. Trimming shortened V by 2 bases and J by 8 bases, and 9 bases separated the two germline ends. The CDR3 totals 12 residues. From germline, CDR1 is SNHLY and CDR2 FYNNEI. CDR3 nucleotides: TGTGCCAGCAGTGAAAGCCCGGACGAAGCTTTCTTT. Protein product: CASSESPDEAFF.

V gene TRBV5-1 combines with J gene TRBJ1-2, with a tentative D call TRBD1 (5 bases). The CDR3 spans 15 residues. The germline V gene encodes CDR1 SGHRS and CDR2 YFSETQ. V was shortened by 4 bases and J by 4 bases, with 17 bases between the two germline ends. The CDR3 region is CASSPITQGPYGYTF. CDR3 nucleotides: TGCGCCAGCAGCCCGATAACGCAGGGCCCCTATGGCTACACCTTC. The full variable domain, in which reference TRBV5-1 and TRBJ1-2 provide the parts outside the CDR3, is KAGVTQTPRYLIKTRGQQVTLSCSPISGHRSVSWYQQTPGQGLQFLFEYFSETQRNKGNFPGRFSGRQFSNSRSEMNVSTLELGDSALYLCASSPITQGPYGYTFGSGTRLTVV.

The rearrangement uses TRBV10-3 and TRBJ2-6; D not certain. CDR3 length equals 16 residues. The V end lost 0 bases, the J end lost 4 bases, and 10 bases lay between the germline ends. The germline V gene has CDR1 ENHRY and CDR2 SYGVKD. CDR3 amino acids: CAISESSPQGANVLTF. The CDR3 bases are TGTGCCATCAGTGAGTCCAGTCCCCAGGGGGCCAACGTCCTGACTTTC.

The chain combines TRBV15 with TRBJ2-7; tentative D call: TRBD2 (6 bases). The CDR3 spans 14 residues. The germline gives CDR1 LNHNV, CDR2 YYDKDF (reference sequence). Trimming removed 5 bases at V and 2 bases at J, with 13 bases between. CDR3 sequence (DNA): TGTGCCACCAGCCGCCGGGACTCTCCCTACGAGCAGTACTTC. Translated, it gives CATSRRDSPYEQYF.

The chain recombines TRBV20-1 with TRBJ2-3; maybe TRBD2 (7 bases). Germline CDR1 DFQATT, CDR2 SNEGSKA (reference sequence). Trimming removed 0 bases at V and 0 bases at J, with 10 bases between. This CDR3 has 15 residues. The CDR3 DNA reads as TGCAGTGCTAGAGATTGGGGGGGCAGCACAGATACGCAGTATTTT. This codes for CSARDWGGSTDTQYF.

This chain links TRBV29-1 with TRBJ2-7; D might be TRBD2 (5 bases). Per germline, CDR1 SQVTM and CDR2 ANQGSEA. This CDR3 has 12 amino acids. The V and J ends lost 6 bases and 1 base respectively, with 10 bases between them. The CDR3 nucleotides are TGCAGCGTGGAGGACTTTTCCTACGAGCAGTACTTC. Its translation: CSVEDFSYEQYF.

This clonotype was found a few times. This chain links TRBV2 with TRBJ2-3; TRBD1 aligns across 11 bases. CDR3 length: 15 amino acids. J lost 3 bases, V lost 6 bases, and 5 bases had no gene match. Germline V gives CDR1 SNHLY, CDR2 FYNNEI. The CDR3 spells CASSRGDRGTDTQYF. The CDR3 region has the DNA TGTGCCAGCAGCCGTGGGGACAGGGGGACAGATACGCAGTATTTT. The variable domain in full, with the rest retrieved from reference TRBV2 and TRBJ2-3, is EPEVTQTPSHQVTQMGQEVILRCVPISNHLYFYWYRQILGQKVEFLVSFYNNEISEKSEIFDDQFSVERPDGSNFTLKIRSTKLEDSAMYFCASSRGDRGTDTQYFGPGTRLTVL.

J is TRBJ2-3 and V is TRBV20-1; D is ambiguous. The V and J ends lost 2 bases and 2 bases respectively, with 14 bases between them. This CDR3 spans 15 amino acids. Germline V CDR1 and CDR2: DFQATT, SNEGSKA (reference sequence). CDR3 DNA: TGCAGTGCTAGACCTATGAGAATCTCCACAGATACGCAGTATTTT. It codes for CSARPMRISTDTQYF.

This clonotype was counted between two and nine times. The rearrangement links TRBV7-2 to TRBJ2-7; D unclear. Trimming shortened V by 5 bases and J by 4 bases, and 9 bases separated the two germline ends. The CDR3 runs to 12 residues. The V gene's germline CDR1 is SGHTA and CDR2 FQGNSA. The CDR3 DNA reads TGTGCCAGCAGCCTACAGAATTACGAGCAGTACTTC. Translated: CASSLQNYEQYF. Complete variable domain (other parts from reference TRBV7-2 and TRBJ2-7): GAGVSQSPSNKVTEKGKDVELRCDPISGHTALYWYRQSLGQGLEFLIYFQGNSAPDKSGLPSDRFSAERTGGSVSTLTIQRTQQEDSAVYLCASSLQNYEQYFGPGTRLTVT.

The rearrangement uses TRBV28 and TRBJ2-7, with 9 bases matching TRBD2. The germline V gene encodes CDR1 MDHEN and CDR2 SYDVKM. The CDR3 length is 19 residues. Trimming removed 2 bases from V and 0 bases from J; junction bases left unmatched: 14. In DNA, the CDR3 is TGTGCCAGCAGTTTAATCCTAGCGGGAACCTTCATGGGCTCCTACGAGCAGTACTTC. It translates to CASSLILAGTFMGSYEQYF.

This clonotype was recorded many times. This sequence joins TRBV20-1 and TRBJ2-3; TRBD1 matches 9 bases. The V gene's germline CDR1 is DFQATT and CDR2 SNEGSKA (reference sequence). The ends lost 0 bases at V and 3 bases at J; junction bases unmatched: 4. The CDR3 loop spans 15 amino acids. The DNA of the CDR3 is TGCAGTGCTAGAGACGGCGGACAGGGGACAGATACGCAGTATTTT. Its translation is CSARDGGQGTDTQYF.

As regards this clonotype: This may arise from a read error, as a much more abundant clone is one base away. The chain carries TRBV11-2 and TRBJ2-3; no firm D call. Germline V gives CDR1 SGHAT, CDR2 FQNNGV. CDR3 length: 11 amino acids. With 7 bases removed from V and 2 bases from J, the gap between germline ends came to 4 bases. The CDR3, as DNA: TGTGCCAGCACCTTCACAGATACGCAGTATTTT. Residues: CASTFTDTQYF.